Listed below are T cell receptor beta chains from one sample, sequenced in a study of human T cells and chemical hapten exposure. MiXCR, applied by TCRdb to the RACE reads, yields one record per CDR3 protein. The sample records tens of thousands of distinct CDR3 sequences, about 7.6% being singletons. The sample consisted of whole blood, taken in connection with sensitization to the hapten diphenylcyclopropenone (DPC). These receptors came from a woman aged 45-65 years with alopecia areata. Some clones in this sample may be carry-over from other donors' samples. Each CDR3 is given with its conserved first and last residue. A D gene is named only where the DNA matches it firmly. Clone size is not always given. Where it is, it says once, few, many or a class for expanded clones.

abundance: few
v_gene: TRBV29-1
d_gene: TRBD1
j_gene: TRBJ2-1
CDR3nt: TGCAGCGTTGGTGGGGTGACAGGGGGCAACAATGAGCAGTTCTTC
CDR3aa: CSVGGVTGGNNEQFF

abundance: many
v_gene: TRBV5-1
d_gene: .
j_gene: TRBJ2-7
CDR3nt: TGCGCCAGCAGCTTGTCAGGGAACGAGCAGTACTTC
CDR3aa: CASSLSGNEQYF

abundance: many
v_gene: TRBV2
d_gene: .
j_gene: TRBJ1-5
CDR3nt: TGTGCCAGCAGCGAAGGGTTGGTCGGGAGCAATCAGCCCCAGCATTTT
CDR3aa: CASSEGLVGSNQPQHF

abundance: many
v_gene: TRBV25-1
d_gene: TRBD2
j_gene: TRBJ2-7
CDR3nt: TGTGCCAGCAGCCCGATCCCCCCCCGGCTAGCGGGTCACTACGAGCAGTACTTC
CDR3aa: CASSPIPPRLAGHYEQYF

abundance: .
v_gene: TRBV7-3
d_gene: .
j_gene: TRBJ1-5
CDR3nt: TGTGCCAGCAGCACCTCAGGGGTCGGGGATCAGCCCCAGCATTTT
CDR3aa: CASSTSGVGDQPQHF

abundance: few
v_gene: TRBV7-3
d_gene: .
j_gene: TRBJ2-3
CDR3nt: TGTGCCAGCAGCTTAGGCGGGACCACAGATACGCAGTATTTT
CDR3aa: CASSLGGTTDTQYF

abundance: many
v_gene: TRBV4-2
d_gene: TRBD2
j_gene: TRBJ2-1
CDR3nt: TGTGCCAGCAGCCAAGATCCCCCGAGGACTAGCGGGAGCCATGAGCAGTTCTTC
CDR3aa: CASSQDPPRTSGSHEQFF

abundance: many
v_gene: TRBV6-2/TRBV6-3
d_gene: .
j_gene: TRBJ1-5
CDR3nt: TGTGCCAGCAGTTACGGACAGCCCCTACTGCGGCCCCAGCATTTT
CDR3aa: CASSYGQPLLRPQHF

abundance: many
v_gene: TRBV5-1
d_gene: TRBD1
j_gene: TRBJ2-7
CDR3nt: TGCGCCAGCAGCGCGAGGGATTCCGGGACAGGGACCTACGAGCAGTACTTC
CDR3aa: CASSARDSGTGTYEQYF

abundance: many
v_gene: TRBV6-2/TRBV6-3
d_gene: TRBD2
j_gene: TRBJ2-2
CDR3nt: TGTGCCAGCAGCGATAGCGGGAGGTCCGGGGAGCTGTTTTTT
CDR3aa: CASSDSGRSGELFF

abundance: many
v_gene: TRBV7-8
d_gene: TRBD1
j_gene: TRBJ1-5
CDR3nt: TGTGCCAGCAGCGCCTGGACAGGGCCTCAGCCCCAGCATTTT
CDR3aa: CASSAWTGPQPQHF

abundance: many
v_gene: TRBV28
d_gene: .
j_gene: TRBJ2-2
CDR3nt: TGTGCCAGCGGCCCGACCGGGGAGCTGTTTTTT
CDR3aa: CASGPTGELFF

abundance: many
v_gene: TRBV7-8
d_gene: .
j_gene: TRBJ1-5
CDR3nt: TGTGCCAGCAGCTTAAGGGGGGGCGTGACCGATCAGCCCCAGCATTTT
CDR3aa: CASSLRGGVTDQPQHF

abundance: .
v_gene: TRBV29-1
d_gene: .
j_gene: TRBJ2-3
CDR3nt: TGCAGCGTTGACTACACAGATACGCAGTATTTT
CDR3aa: CSVDYTDTQYF

abundance: many
v_gene: TRBV7-9
d_gene: .
j_gene: TRBJ2-2
CDR3nt: TGTGCCAGCATCCGGACGGAAAACACCGGGGAGCTGTTTTTT
CDR3aa: CASIRTENTGELFF

abundance: many
v_gene: TRBV7-2
d_gene: .
j_gene: TRBJ2-3
CDR3nt: TGTGCCAGCAGCTTAGCGGCAGCTAGCACAGATACGCAGTATTTT
CDR3aa: CASSLAAASTDTQYF

abundance: few
v_gene: TRBV7-2
d_gene: .
j_gene: TRBJ2-4
CDR3nt: TGTGCCAGCAGCTTAGGTGGCTCTAACATTCAGTACTTC
CDR3aa: CASSLGGSNIQYF

abundance: .
v_gene: TRBV29-1
d_gene: TRBD2
j_gene: TRBJ2-7
CDR3nt: TGCAGCGTTGAGCCGAGACTAGCGGTAGTAGGGTACGAGCAGTACTTC
CDR3aa: CSVEPRLAVVGYEQYF

abundance: few
v_gene: TRBV30
d_gene: .
j_gene: TRBJ1-4
CDR3nt: TGTGCCTGCCAAGGTCAGGGACGAGAAAAACTGTTTTTT
CDR3aa: CACQGQGREKLFF

abundance: many
v_gene: TRBV20-1
d_gene: TRBD2
j_gene: TRBJ2-2
CDR3nt: TGCAGTGCTAGAACAGCGGGAGGCGGCACCGGGGAGCTGTTTTTT
CDR3aa: CSARTAGGGTGELFF

abundance: .
v_gene: TRBV7-9
d_gene: .
j_gene: TRBJ2-7
CDR3nt: TGTGCCAGCAGCTTACCCGTCGGCAGCTCCTACGAGCAGTACTTC
CDR3aa: CASSLPVGSSYEQYF

abundance: many
v_gene: TRBV28
d_gene: .
j_gene: TRBJ2-2
CDR3nt: TGTGCCAGCACCTCGACACGTAACACCGGGGAGCTGTTTTTT
CDR3aa: CASTSTRNTGELFF

abundance: .
v_gene: TRBV12-3/TRBV12-4
d_gene: TRBD1
j_gene: TRBJ2-2
CDR3nt: TGTGCCAGCAGTTTGAGGGGGCCCGCCGGGGAGCTGTTTTTT
CDR3aa: CASSLRGPAGELFF

abundance: many
v_gene: TRBV11-1
d_gene: .
j_gene: TRBJ2-1
CDR3nt: TGTGCCAGCAGCTCAACCGGTGAGCAGTTCTTC
CDR3aa: CASSSTGEQFF

abundance: few
v_gene: TRBV2
d_gene: TRBD2
j_gene: TRBJ2-1
CDR3nt: TGTGCCAGCAGTGTTTCCGGGACTAGCAATGAGCAGTTCTTC
CDR3aa: CASSVSGTSNEQFF

abundance: many
v_gene: TRBV20-1
d_gene: .
j_gene: TRBJ1-2
CDR3nt: TGCAGTGCTAGAAGGGGATCGGATGGCTACACCTTC
CDR3aa: CSARRGSDGYTF

abundance: many
v_gene: TRBV6-6
d_gene: TRBD2
j_gene: TRBJ2-1
CDR3nt: TGTGCCAGCAGTTCTCACAGCGGGATACTTGAGCAGTTCTTC
CDR3aa: CASSSHSGILEQFF

abundance: .
v_gene: TRBV6-5
d_gene: TRBD1
j_gene: TRBJ1-1
CDR3nt: TGTGCCAGCAGTTCCCCGACAGGGAAAGCTTTCTTT
CDR3aa: CASSSPTGKAFF

abundance: .
v_gene: TRBV6-5
d_gene: TRBD1
j_gene: TRBJ2-7
CDR3nt: TGTGCCAGCAGCCTGACAGGGGTCGAGCAGTACTTC
CDR3aa: CASSLTGVEQYF

abundance: many
v_gene: TRBV6-5
d_gene: .
j_gene: TRBJ2-2
CDR3nt: TGTGCCAGCAGGCCCCTGAGGATAGCAGGGGCCGCCGGGGAGCTGTTTTTT
CDR3aa: CASRPLRIAGAAGELFF

abundance: .
v_gene: TRBV20-1
d_gene: .
j_gene: TRBJ2-7
CDR3nt: TGCAGTTCAAAATCCCGCGTCAAGGGCAGGTCCGGCTCCTACGAGCAGTACTTC
CDR3aa: CSSKSRVKGRSGSYEQYF

abundance: many
v_gene: TRBV5-1
d_gene: TRBD2
j_gene: TRBJ2-3
CDR3nt: TGCGCCAGCAGCTTGAATTCCGGGGGGAGCACAGATACGCAGTATTTT
CDR3aa: CASSLNSGGSTDTQYF